The sequence of this T cell receptor beta chain was determined in a study of cytotoxic CD8 clonotypes in ibrutinib-treated CLL. Study summary: Samples showed on average around 250,000 productive templates and 94,082 productive rearrangements.

V lost 8 bases to trimming and J lost 1 base; unmatched junction nucleotides: 4. The germline V gene encodes CDR1 MNHEY and CDR2 SMNVEV (reference sequence). This CDR3 comprises 14 residues. This clone has a single count. Its antigen is not identified. Study-level findings and limits: Clonality climbed at ibrutinib response, then dropped toward baseline at progression.

Investigators sought sequencing depths of between 1 in 200,000 and 1 in 1 million T cells. Profiling relied on immunoSEQ multiplex PCR, and the TCRdb table lists in-frame clones only, not all of them. This repertoire shows 120,000 to 150,000 clones, about 91% found once; its top ten account for 10% to 14%. This clonotype originated in a human donor with chronic lymphocytic leukemia. The chain combines TRBV27 with TRBJ2-1; 8 bases line up with TRBD1. The material was PBMCs, obtained after 12 months of ibrutinib treatment. CDR3 sequence (DNA): TGTGCCAGCCTAACAGGGGGGTCCTACAATGAGCAGTTCTTC. It codes for CASLTGGSYNEQFF.